Sequencing of this T cell receptor (beta chain) was carried out in a study of cytomegalovirus exposure and HLA in healthy donors (dated by TCRdb to about 2017). Some background on the complete study: The approximately 710 repertoires of the first cohort and the 120 validation repertoires were produced on the same platform, according to a later analysis. The study aimed to test whether cataloging public T cell receptors could reveal signatures of past pathogen exposure. A separate validation cohort of about 110 different subjects was used in addition to the 666-subject first cohort. To predict cytomegalovirus infection status, the study brought together high-throughput TCR immunosequencing, statistical association of individual TCRs with disease status, and machine learning. Summary of the overall study and its limitations: A few of the identified cytomegalovirus-associated TCR beta chains were confirmed in vitro to be specific for cytomegalovirus antigens. The classifier was reported to diagnose cytomegalovirus status with high specificity and sensitivity in both the original and validation cohorts. All 130 or so repertoires were used to score co-occurrence in the validation cohort in a later analysis, because that analysis had no HLA typing for the cohort. The study gave a list of about 150 TCR beta chains associated with cytomegalovirus. Most TCR sequences were observed very rarely across donors, whereas some public TCRs were present in many individuals. The authors suggested that the approach could potentially be extended to other disease states and immunological phenotypes. A later analysis found that TCRs clustered in the first cohort also tended to co-occur in the 120 or so validation repertoires, with just under 95% of cluster scores above 0.

This clone was detected a few times. There is no known antigen for this receptor. Base qualities are not at hand, and no much larger clone is one base apart. The library was made by the immunoSEQ multiplex PCR assay. On the study's bioinformatics: To diagnose cytomegalovirus status from the catalog of TCR beta chain sequences, a statistical classification framework was built. In its TCRdb copy, this immuneACCESS table keeps in-frame sequences only and misses some clones. Where compared with another copy, unresolved V genes explain less than half of these, and the others have no known cause. That table furnishes V, J and clone size, whereas the DNA furnished D and trimming. This sample lists under 400,000 clones; roughly 86% were detected once. Over 0.9% of the sample rests with the top ten. Including cysteine and phenylalanine, the CDR3 has 13 amino acids. The DNA shown is the 39-base CDR3, in frame from base 1. CDR1 MNHEY and CDR2 SVGAGI are derived from the germline V gene. V loses 4 bases at its end and J loses 7 bases; junction bases beyond the gene matches: 5.

The donors were included in the validation cohort of 90 to 150 subjects, a group kept apart from the approximately 700-subject first cohort. The sequence came from a man aged 25-45 years in good health and CMV-seronegative. The specimen sequenced was PBMCs. The chain is encoded by TRBV6-5 joined to TRBJ1-2, and 8 junction bases match TRBD1. In nucleotides, the sequence is TGTGCCAGCAGTTTTGGACAGGGAGGTGGCTACACCTTC. Translated, it reads CASSFGQGGGYTF.